This T cell receptor beta chain was sequenced in a study of blood T cell repertoires in COVID-19. Study at large: Acute and convalescent COVID-19 specimens originated in the United States, Italy and Spain. PBMCs, B-cell-depleted T cells, or T cells provided the cDNA or gDNA that made up the material.

Profiling relied on immunoSEQ multiplex PCR, and the TCRdb table lists in-frame clones only, not all of them. The sample yields about 100,000 clones, more than 85% seen once. Germline assignment: CDR1 SGHRS and CDR2 YFSETQ. The length of the CDR3 is 13 residues. Trimming stripped 5 bases from V and 5 bases from J, with 10 bases between. V gene TRBV5-1 combines with J gene TRBJ1-4; D is possibly TRBD1 (5 bases). The TCR sequence derives from a man aged 25 to 40 in a cohort sampled during active COVID-19. Sample: peripheral blood. CDR3 DNA: TGCGCCAGCAGGGAGGGGTCGAATGAAAAACTGTTTTTT. Its protein product is CASREGSNEKLFF.